The next 32 T cell receptor beta chains were all read from a single sample in a study of CD8 T cells in ankylosing spondylitis. TCRdb independently ran MiXCR on the 5' RACE reads; one entry per CDR3 protein. The sample lists about 190,000 distinct CDR3 sequences, approximately 12% occurring once. Sequencing was carried out using blood, either unsorted or a sorted T cell fraction (not recorded which). The receptors originated from a female donor with ankylosing spondylitis or in good health (not recorded which).

The chain uses TRBV9 and TRBJ2-7; unclear D gene. The CDR3 has 15 residues. CDR1 is SGDLS, CDR2 YYNGEE, per germline. V was pared by 0 bases and J by 1 base, with 11 bases between. The CDR3 loop reads CASSVGQLNSYEQYF. The CDR3 nucleotides read TGTGCCAGCAGCGTAGGGCAGCTAAATTCCTACGAGCAGTACTTC. Full variable domain (rest looked up from reference TRBV9 and TRBJ2-7): DSGVTQTPKHLITATGQRVTLRCSPRSGDLSVYWYQQSLDQGLQFLIQYYNGEERAKGNILERFSAQQFPDLHSELNLSSLELGDSALYFCASSVGQLNSYEQYFGPGTRLTVT.

This clonotype was seen ten or more times. The chain uses TRBV6-2 or TRBV6-3 and TRBJ2-7; D might be TRBD2 (6 bases). Germline assignment: CDR1 MNHEY and CDR2 SVGEGT. Trimming pared 5 bases from V and 4 bases from J, leaving 12 bases between. The CDR3 runs to 13 residues. Here the CDR3 DNA reads TGTGCCAGCAGTGCGGGACCACAATACGAGCAGTACTTC. Translating it yields CASSAGPQYEQYF.

The rearrangement uses TRBV3-1 and TRBJ2-3; perhaps TRBD2 as D (5 bases). The V and J ends lost 4 bases and 6 bases respectively, with 14 bases between them. This CDR3 contains 14 residues. The germline CDR1 and CDR2 sequences are LGHDT and YNNKEL (reference sequence). The CDR3: CASSPTRTPDTQYF. The CDR3 nucleotides read TGTGCCAGCAGCCCTACTAGGACCCCGGATACGCAGTATTTT.

This clonotype has a count of ten or more. The chain has TRBV5-1 and TRBJ2-5; 9 positions agree with TRBD2. The CDR3 extends over 13 amino acids. Germline-derived CDR1 and CDR2 are SGHRS and YFSETQ. V was pared by 5 bases and J by 5 bases, with 4 bases of the junction left unmatched. The chain's CDR3 is CASRASGEETQYF. In nucleotides, the CDR3 is TGCGCCAGCAGGGCTAGCGGGGAGGAGACCCAGTACTTC.

There are many counts of this clonotype. The genes are TRBV5-1 and TRBJ2-2; D is undetermined. Germline CDR1 and CDR2: SGHRS and YFSETQ. Deletions cut 4 bases from V and 1 base from J, with 8 bases between. CDR3 length: 14 residues. CDR3 bases: TGCGCCAGCAGCGCATATAGGAACACCGGGGAGCTGTTTTTT. It encodes CASSAYRNTGELFF. The variable domain in full, completed from reference TRBV5-1 and TRBJ2-2, reads KAGVTQTPRYLIKTRGQQVTLSCSPISGHRSVSWYQQTPGQGLQFLFEYFSETQRNKGNFPGRFSGRQFSNSRSEMNVSTLELGDSALYLCASSAYRNTGELFFGEGSRLTVL.

V gene TRBV24-1 combines with J gene TRBJ2-1; D may be TRBD1 (6 bases). The germline CDR1 and CDR2 sequences are KGHDR and SFDVKD. The V gene lost 10 bases and the J gene lost 6 bases, with 9 bases spanning the gap. CDR3 length: 11 amino acids. This CDR3 is CATKDSNEQFF. CDR3 coding DNA: TGTGCCACAAAGGACAGCAATGAGCAGTTCTTC.

This clonotype has only a few counts. This rearrangement joins TRBV18 to TRBJ2-5; D remains ambiguous. The CDR3 consists of 15 residues. Germline V gene sequence: CDR1 KGHSH, CDR2 LQKENI. V lost 4 bases, J lost 5 bases, and 17 bases lay in between. CDR3 sequence reads: CASSLFFDGAETQYF. The CDR3 DNA sequence: TGTGCCAGCTCACTATTCTTCGACGGAGCGGAGACCCAGTACTTC.

This chain joins TRBV6-5 and TRBJ2-2; a weak D match, TRBD1 (5 bases). This CDR3 has 17 amino acids. The germline CDR1 and CDR2 sequences are MNHEY and SVGAGI. The V gene lost 4 bases and the J gene lost 3 bases, with 18 bases spanning the gap. As DNA, the CDR3 is TGTGCCAGCAGTTCCTCTAATCCCCCAGGGCACACCGGGGAGCTGTTTTTT. This encodes CASSSSNPPGHTGELFF.

This clonotype was seen many times. V and J are TRBV7-2 and TRBJ2-7; 7 bases map to TRBD1. CDR3 length equals 16 residues. Germline loops: CDR1 SGHTA, CDR2 FQGNSA. V gave up 1 base and J gave up 3 bases; unmatched junction bases: 9. DNA of the CDR3: TGTGCCAGCAGCTTAGAGCGTCCGAGACAGGGCTACGAGCAGTACTTC. Its translation is CASSLERPRQGYEQYF.

A few counts support this clonotype. J is TRBJ2-3 and V is TRBV12-3 or TRBV12-4, with D hard to call. The V end lost 3 bases, the J end lost 4 bases, and 11 bases lay between the germline ends. The CDR3 runs 14 residues. The CDR3 loop is CASSLTHTPDTQYF. The DNA of the CDR3 is TGTGCCAGCAGTTTGACCCACACCCCAGATACGCAGTATTTT.

The table lists this clonotype with many counts. This chain joins TRBV7-9 and TRBJ1-1; unclear D gene. Germline assignment: CDR1 SEHNR and CDR2 FQNEAQ (reference sequence). The CDR3 runs 14 residues. Trimming removed 3 bases at V and 0 bases at J, with 8 bases between. This chain's CDR3 is CASSFRRMNTEAFF. CDR3 in DNA: TGTGCCAGCAGCTTTCGGCGGATGAACACTGAAGCTTTCTTT.

Ten or more counts support this clonotype. The genes are TRBV7-9 and TRBJ2-3; D is unresolved. Germline V lookup: CDR1 SEHNR, CDR2 FQNEAQ (reference sequence). The CDR3 is made up of 14 amino acids. V lost 1 base, J lost 4 bases, and 9 bases lay in between. The CDR3 loop is CASSLETRSDTQYF. The CDR3 bases are TGTGCCAGCAGCTTAGAAACCAGGTCAGATACGCAGTATTTT.

This clonotype has at least ten counts. The genes are TRBV5-4 and TRBJ2-5; no definite D call. CDR3 length: 14 residues. The germline V gene has CDR1 SGHNT and CDR2 YYREEE (reference sequence). Trimming shortened V by 2 bases and J by 2 bases, and 10 bases separated the two germline ends. For the CDR3, the DNA is TGTGCCAGCAGCTTCGCGGACGCGCAAGAGACCCAGTACTTC. Its translation is CASSFADAQETQYF.

The chain recombines TRBV7-2 with TRBJ1-1, with TRBD1 identical over 7 bases. This CDR3 comprises 22 residues. Germline V CDR1 and CDR2: SGHTA, FQGNSA. The V segment lost 2 bases and the J segment 5 bases; nucleotides outside the gene matches: 29. The CDR3, as DNA: TGTGCCAGCAGCTTATACTTTCTCAATTGGGACAGCGGGGAAGAAAGGAGTACTGAAGCTTTCTTT. As protein: CASSLYFLNWDSGEERSTEAFF.

The rearrangement uses TRBV19 and TRBJ2-1; 7 nucleotides align to TRBD2. Germline V gene lookup returns CDR1 LNHDA and CDR2 SQIVND (reference sequence). The CDR3 extends over 14 amino acids. V shed 7 bases, J shed 2 bases, and the junction held 5 bases outside the gene matches. In nucleotides, the CDR3 is TGTGCCAGTAAAGAGGCGGGAGCCTACAATGAGCAGTTCTTC. It codes for CASKEAGAYNEQFF.

The sample holds many counts of this clonotype. The rearrangement links TRBV20-1 to TRBJ2-7, with 8 bases aligning to TRBD1. This CDR3 is 13 amino acids long. Germline-derived CDR1 and CDR2 are DFQATT and SNEGSKA (reference sequence). After removal of 3 bases from V and 6 bases from J, the junction contained 7 bases not matched to a gene. CDR3 protein: CSASGQGPTEQYF. As DNA, the CDR3 is TGCAGTGCTAGCGGACAGGGCCCCACCGAGCAGTACTTC.

The J gene is TRBJ2-2, the V gene TRBV5-1, with D tentatively TRBD1 (6 bases). The ends were cut back, 0 bases at V and 9 bases at J, with 21 bases in the middle. The CDR3 has 17 residues. CDR1 is SGHRS and CDR2 is YFSETQ in the germline V gene. The CDR3 sequence: CASSLADRTRYRRELFF. In DNA form, the CDR3 reads TGCGCCAGCAGCTTGGCCGACAGGACCCGATACCGGCGGGAGCTGTTTTTT. The full variable domain, completed using reference TRBV5-1 and TRBJ2-2, is KAGVTQTPRYLIKTRGQQVTLSCSPISGHRSVSWYQQTPGQGLQFLFEYFSETQRNKGNFPGRFSGRQFSNSRSEMNVSTLELGDSALYLCASSLADRTRYRRELFFGEGSRLTVL.

On this clonotype: An end of the junction does not agree with germline; a read error may underlie this. The CDR3 sequence is CASSSDSKQPQHF. The CDR3 bases are TGTGCCAGCAGTTCCGATAGCAAGCAGCCCCAGCATTTT. The chain has TRBV12-3 or TRBV12-4 and TRBJ1-5; D call uncertain. CDR3 size: 13 residues.

The V gene is TRBV20-1, the J gene TRBJ2-5; D might be TRBD1 (5 bases). The CDR3 extends over 15 amino acids. CDR1 and CDR2 (germline): DFQATT, SNEGSKA (reference sequence). V was shortened by 1 base and J by 2 bases, with 14 bases between the two germline ends. DNA for the CDR3: TGCAGTGCTAGAGGGGCAGGGTACCCTCAAGAGACCCAGTACTTC. Protein product: CSARGAGYPQETQYF.

This clonotype was counted ten times or more. This chain links TRBV27 with TRBJ2-2; possibly TRBD2 for D (6 bases). The germline CDR1 and CDR2 sequences are MNHEY and SMNVEV (reference sequence). The length of the CDR3 is 13 residues. With 6 bases removed from V and 9 bases from J, the gap between germline ends came to 14 bases. The CDR3 DNA follows: TGTGCCAGCAGCCGGCCGGGGGTCCGGGAGCTGTTTTTT. It yields the protein CASSRPGVRELFF.

This clonotype has at least ten counts. The V and J genes are TRBV4-1 and TRBJ1-3; D is possibly TRBD1 (5 bases). The germline V and J ends were trimmed by 2 bases and 0 bases, with 23 bases remaining between them. CDR1 MGHRA and CDR2 YSYEKL come from the germline V gene. CDR3 length equals 20 residues. CDR3 residues: CASSQSFSRGGTISGNTIYF. In DNA, the CDR3 is TGCGCCAGCAGCCAATCGTTTAGCCGGGGGGGAACTATCTCTGGAAACACCATATATTTT.

This clonotype came up many times. This rearrangement joins TRBV6-2 or TRBV6-3 to TRBJ2-1, with TRBD2 as a possible D gene (5 bases). Trimming took 6 bases from V and 6 from J, leaving 9 bases between them. The CDR3 runs to 12 residues. Germline assignment: CDR1 MNHEY and CDR2 SVGEGT. The CDR3 reads CASRASPNEQFF. CDR3 bases: TGTGCCAGCAGGGCTAGCCCCAATGAGCAGTTCTTC.

This clonotype was counted ten times or more. The chain employs TRBV15 and TRBJ1-3; 10 bases are shared with TRBD1. CDR3 length: 19 amino acids. Germline values: CDR1 LNHNV, CDR2 YYDKDF (reference sequence). V lost 0 bases and J lost 4; bases outside the gene matches: 12. CDR3 nucleotides: TGTGCCACCAGCAGAGATTACGGTAGCGGACAGGGGGTCGGAAACACCATATATTTT. Protein: CATSRDYGSGQGVGNTIYF.

The V and J genes are TRBV5-1 and TRBJ2-7, with TRBD1 matching 10 bases. The ends lost 0 bases at V and 4 bases at J; junction bases unmatched: 4. CDR3 length: 15 residues. Germline assignment: CDR1 SGHRS and CDR2 YFSETQ. The chain's CDR3 is CASSLASGQGYEQYF. The DNA for the CDR3 is TGCGCCAGCAGCTTGGCTTCGGGACAGGGGTACGAGCAGTACTTC.

This clonotype was picked up many times. The rearrangement links TRBV20-1 to TRBJ2-3; a possible D gene is TRBD2 (7 bases). Trimming shortened V by 1 base and J by 6 bases, and 20 bases separated the two germline ends. The CDR3 is made up of 16 amino acids. Germline-derived CDR1 and CDR2 are DFQATT and SNEGSKA (reference sequence). The CDR3 is CSARATGASGGDTQYF. In DNA form, the CDR3 reads TGCAGTGCTAGAGCAACGGGGGCTAGCGGAGGGGATACGCAGTATTTT.

This clonotype was picked up many times. The chain has TRBV4-2 and TRBJ1-1; D unclear. The V and J ends lost 6 bases and 1 base respectively, with 15 bases between them. Germline V gives CDR1 LGHNA, CDR2 YNFKEQ. This CDR3 is built from 15 residues. The CDR3, as DNA: TGTGCCAGCAGTCGGGAGTCACCTACGAACACTGAAGCTTTCTTT. It codes for CASSRESPTNTEAFF.

This clonotype was recorded at least ten times. The chain recombines TRBV10-3 with TRBJ2-7; D unclear. V was clipped by 6 bases and J by 2 bases, with 11 bases between them. CDR3 length: 13 residues. The V gene's germline CDR1 is ENHRY and CDR2 SYGVKD. The CDR3 is CAIRETTTYEQYF. CDR3 in DNA: TGTGCCATCAGGGAGACAACTACCTACGAGCAGTACTTC.

This clonotype was observed at least ten times. For the CDR3, the DNA is TGTGCCATCAGTGACGGGCAGACCCAGTACTTC. Residues: CAISDGQTQYF. V gene TRBV10-3 combines with J gene TRBJ2-5; D gene ambiguous. Germline V gene sequence: CDR1 ENHRY, CDR2 SYGVKD. The CDR3 runs to 11 residues. Between the trimmed V and J ends, which lost 3 bases and 6 bases, there was a span of 5 bases.

This clonotype was seen a few times. The chain joins TRBV28 to TRBJ2-7; TRBD2 matches at 8 bases. Trimming cost V 6 bases and J 4 bases; bases outside gene matches: 8. CDR3 size: 14 residues. Germline V gene lookup returns CDR1 MDHEN and CDR2 SYDVKM. The CDR3, as DNA: TGTGCCAGCAGACTGCGGGGGGCATCTTACGAGCAGTACTTC. Translating it yields CASRLRGASYEQYF. The entire variable domain, with the rest obtained from reference TRBV28 and TRBJ2-7, is as follows: DVKVTQSSRYLVKRTGEKVFLECVQDMDHENMFWYRQDPGLGLRLIYFSYDVKMKEKGDIPEGYSVSREKKERFSLILESASTNQTSMYLCASRLRGASYEQYFGPGTRLTVT.

Details on this clonotype: This may stem from a read error, because a much larger clone lies one nucleotide away. The gene calls are TRBV7-2 and TRBJ1-3; a possible D gene is TRBD1 (5 bases). The V end was cut by 2 bases, the J end by 0 bases, with 14 bases between. Germline V lookup: CDR1 SGHTA, CDR2 FQGNSA. This CDR3 has 17 residues. In DNA, the CDR3 is TGTGCCAGCAGCTTAAATATACGGGGGAGCTCTGGAAACACCATATATTTT. It specifies CASSLNIRGSSGNTIYF.

This clonotype was found many times. This sequence joins TRBV20-1 and TRBJ2-7, with D tentatively TRBD1 (6 bases). The V end lost 5 bases, the J end lost 2 bases, and 16 bases lay between the germline ends. The CDR3 contains 14 residues. The germline gives CDR1 DFQATT, CDR2 SNEGSKA (reference sequence). The CDR3 sequence is CSASSDGTTYEQYF. CDR3 bases: TGCAGTGCTTCCTCGGACGGGACAACCTACGAGCAGTACTTC.

CDR3 sequence (DNA): TGTGCCAGCAGCTTATTACGGGGTAACAATTCACCCCTCCACTTT. It translates to CASSLLRGNNSPLHF. The chain joins TRBV7-9 to TRBJ1-6; D ambiguous. The CDR3 runs to 15 residues. The V end lost 2 bases, the J end lost 7 bases, and 12 bases lay between the germline ends. Germline V CDR1 and CDR2: SEHNR, FQNEAQ (reference sequence).